Listed below are T cell receptor beta chains from one sample, sequenced in a study of T-cell reconstitution after alpha-beta-depleted transplantation in children. TCRdb analysed the PCR reads with MiXCR anew, one entry per CDR3 protein. The sample has around 100,000 distinct CDR3 sequences, around 7.8% seen once. The material sequenced was PBMCs, taken before TCRalphabeta/CD19-depleted stem cell transplant. The origin of the receptors is a boy under 10 years old with acute lymphoblastic leukemia, due to receive a stem cell transplant. Both conserved end residues are part of each CDR3. Each record gives: V gene, clone size, CDR3 protein. Clone size is not always given. Where it is, it says once, few, many or a class for expanded clones.

V: TRBV5-6; size: few; CDR3: CASSFGQGWDTGELFF
V: TRBV11-3; size: few; CDR3: CASSLDSTNTGELFF
V: TRBV7-6; size: many; CDR3: CASSSPDHNTEAFF
V: TRBV5-1; size: many; CDR3: CASSLDRGKSDTQYF
V: TRBV20-1; size: many; CDR3: CSARSTGSSYEQYF
V: TRBV21-1; size: NA; CDR3: CASSKYEASYEQYF
V: TRBV4-2; size: NA; CDR3: CASSQEASGGTDTQYF
V: TRBV7-9; size: NA; CDR3: CASSLLGARMNTEAFF
V: TRBV7-6; size: few; CDR3: CASSLMTGGTGELFF
V: TRBV29-1; size: NA; CDR3: CSVETGNYGYTF
V: TRBV6-5; size: few; CDR3: CASSPPSGSRTEAFF
V: TRBV20-1; size: many; CDR3: CSALRYKGVTGELFF
V: TRBV4-2; size: many; CDR3: CASSQDWARGETEAFF
V: TRBV5-4; size: NA; CDR3: CASSLALSGGATDTQYF
V: TRBV6-4; size: many; CDR3: CASSEKGANNEQFF
V: TRBV4-1; size: many; CDR3: CASSPNTGGGTDTQYF
V: TRBV5-1; size: NA; CDR3: CASSWRGRGRDAEQFF
V: TRBV14; size: many; CDR3: CASSPGTSGGTISTDTQYF
V: TRBV5-1; size: few; CDR3: CASSSAGGTTDTQYF
V: TRBV7-8; size: many; CDR3: CASSSPEGGSYNEQFF
V: TRBV15; size: few; CDR3: CATVSPLINEQFF
V: TRBV20-1; size: many; CDR3: CSASGTGTTEAFF
V: TRBV20-1; size: few; CDR3: CCAREFTGGYAYSPLHF
V: TRBV5-1; size: many; CDR3: CASSLGTFYEQYF
V: TRBV5-1; size: many; CDR3: CASSLLAGSTGAEQFF
V: TRBV9; size: few; CDR3: CASSVAGQSVYEQYF
V: TRBV5-1; size: NA; CDR3: CASSLEVGGETQYF
V: TRBV14; size: many; CDR3: CASSPWTSGETQYF
V: TRBV5-1; size: NA; CDR3: CASSLDGVSNQPQHF
V: TRBV29-1; size: NA; CDR3: CSVQGLAGGLQETQYF
V: TRBV21-1; size: many; CDR3: CASSKMLTGAGNTIYF
V: TRBV7-6; size: many; CDR3: CASSATGPGNTIYF
V: TRBV7-8; size: few; CDR3: CASSLGRTPYNEQFF
V: TRBV4-3; size: few; CDR3: CASSQDLRNYGYTF
V: TRBV20-1; size: many; CDR3: CSAQPWAYGYTF
V: TRBV7-9; size: few; CDR3: CASGDTSSYEQYF
V: TRBV2; size: many; CDR3: CASSFDRGNEKLFF
V: TRBV15; size: many; CDR3: CATSRAPGGIDGYTF
V: TRBV20-1; size: many; CDR3: CSAKGGASTVTNEKLFF
V: TRBV4-2; size: many; CDR3: CASSQVAGGGTDTQYF
V: TRBV10-3; size: few; CDR3: CAIAEGQGNSPLHF
V: TRBV18; size: many; CDR3: CASSPVGAGGYTF